This TCR beta chain was found in a study of T cells in Graves' hyperthyroidism and ophthalmopathy. V shed 1 base, J shed 6 bases, and the junction held 7 bases outside the gene matches. The germline gives CDR1 SGHVS, CDR2 FNYEAQ. The CDR3 extends over 16 amino acids. From RNA transcripts, TCR beta CDR3 regions were amplified. HTBI primers were used for first-round RT-PCR of the TCR CDR3. TCRdb called the multiplex PCR reads again in MiXCR, with one record for every CDR3 protein. Of 600,000 to 750,000 distinct CDR3 sequences listed, 15% to 20% were seen once; the top ten hold around 15%. Stable Graves' hyperthyroidism meant no ophthalmopathy progression within 18 months. Aged 18 to 65, the patients had hyperthyroidism that was newly diagnosed and had lasted under 2 months. The PBMCs had their origin in 10 ml of fresh peripheral blood.

The sequenced material came from blood. The source is a man aged 50-59 years with Graves' hyperthyroidism. J is TRBJ2-3 and V is TRBV7-6; 10 bases match TRBD2. This chain's CDR3 is CASSLGAGTSADTQYF. For the CDR3, the DNA is TGTGCCAGCAGCTTAGGGGCGGGGACTAGCGCGGATACGCAGTATTTT.